This TCR beta chain is drawn from a study of blood T cell repertoires in COVID-19. Study details: Sample material is recorded as cDNA or gDNA derived from T cells, B-cell-depleted T cells, or PBMCs.

Original handling: Quantification of nucleated cells was approximated via reference gene primer amplification. Sequencing used immunoSEQ multiplex PCR; TCRdb keeps in-frame clones, though not all of them. The V and J calls and clone size are taken from that table; D and trimming were inferred from the DNA. In the table there are about 170,000 clones, about four fifths of which are singletons. Germline values: CDR1 SGHVS, CDR2 FQNEAQ. The CDR3 has 12 residues. V lost 4 bases and J lost 4, with 7 bases in between. This chain connects TRBV7-8 to TRBJ1-1, with D unclear. The clonotype was recovered from a man in his forties who had recovered from COVID-19. Material: peripheral blood. CDR3 in amino acids: CASSSLATEAFF. The CDR3 coding sequence is TGTGCCAGCAGCTCCCTAGCCACTGAAGCTTTCTTT.